The rows below give T cell receptor beta chains drawn from one sample of a study of beta chain features in type 1 diabetes. Here immunoSEQ multiplex PCR was the method, and the copy in TCRdb shows in-frame clones only, minus some. The top ten hold around 0.44% of the sample, which has around 340,000 clones, less than 10% seen once. The sequenced sample was central memory CD4+ T cells from blood. The receptors shown here come from a young woman in good health. Both conserved end residues are part of each CDR3. D genes are given only for firm matches. Rows give clone size only sometimes, using once, few, many, or a class for an expanded clone.

few	-	TRBV4-3	TRBJ2-3	TGCGCCAGCAGCCAAGAAGAGCGGCCCACAGATACGCAGTATTTT	CASSQEERPTDTQYF
-	TRBD1	TRBV6-5	TRBJ2-7	TGTGCCAGCAGTGAAGCACAAAGGGACAGGGGTTTC	CASSEAQRDRGF
few	TRBD2	TRBV28	TRBJ2-7	TGTGCCAGCAGTCTCCCTGGCAGGGACTATACTTTC	CASSLPGRDYTF
few	-	TRBV11-1	TRBJ2-3	TGTGCCAGCAGCTTAGCGGCGTCAGGAAACACAGATACGCAGTATTTT	CASSLAASGNTDTQYF
-	-	TRBV28	TRBJ2-2	TGTGCCAGCAGTTCGCTTAGCAGAACGGGTTACACCGGGGAGCTGTTTTTT	CASSSLSRTGYTGELFF
-	TRBD2	TRBV7-2	TRBJ2-7	TGTGCCAGCAGCCCAAAGCGGGAAAGGTACGAGCAGTACTTC	CASSPKRERYEQYF
few	TRBD1	TRBV10-3	TRBJ1-1	TGTGCCATCAGTGAACACAGGGGTGAAACTGAAGCTTTCTTT	CAISEHRGETEAFF
few	-	TRBV28	TRBJ2-1	TGTGCCAGCAGCCCGAGGGGGGTATTAAACAATGAGCAGTTCTTC	CASSPRGVLNNEQFF
few	-	TRBV29-1	TRBJ1-1	TGCAGCGTTGCGGGCAGGGGATGGTTCGACACTGAAGCTTTCTTT	CSVAGRGWFDTEAFF
-	TRBD1	TRBV27	TRBJ2-7	TGTGCCAGCAGGTCGGCCGGGACAGGGGCTTACGAGCAGTACTTC	CASRSAGTGAYEQYF
few	-	TRBV5-4	TRBJ2-5	TGTGCCAGCAGCCGGACACTAGATTCGGAGACCCAGTACTTC	CASSRTLDSETQYF
few	TRBD2	TRBV4-2	TRBJ2-1	TGTGCCAGCAGCCACCGAGCGGGAGAAAATGAGCAGTTCTTC	CASSHRAGENEQFF
-	-	TRBV7-8	TRBJ2-5	TGTGCCAGCAGCTTTGACTGGCCCCCCGGGACCCAGTACTTC	CASSFDWPPGTQYF
-	TRBD1	TRBV6-5	TRBJ2-1	TGTGCCAGCAGCTCGGACAGGGTTAACAATGAGCAGTTCTTC	CASSSDRVNNEQFF
-	-	TRBV28	TRBJ2-7	TGTGCCAGCAGTCCCCTCGGGTACTCCTACGAGCAGTACTTC	CASSPLGYSYEQYF
-	-	TRBV7-3	TRBJ2-3	TGTGCCAGCAGCAAAGCTAACACAGATACGCAGTATTTT	CASSKANTDTQYF
-	TRBD2	TRBV2	TRBJ2-5	TGTGCCAGCAGGGCTACTAGCGGGAGGGTCCAAGAGACCCAGTACTTC	CASRATSGRVQETQYF
-	-	TRBV4-2	TRBJ2-1	TGTGCCAGCAGCCAAGAATCCAATGAGCAGTTCTTC	CASSQESNEQFF
-	-	TRBV7-3	TRBJ2-3	TGTGCCAGCAGCTTATCGGGCGGGCTCACAGATACGCAGTATTTT	CASSLSGGLTDTQYF
few	-	TRBV6-5	TRBJ2-6	TGTGCCAGCATGGGGATCTCTGGGGCCAACGTCCTGACTTTC	CASMGISGANVLTF
few	-	TRBV27	TRBJ2-7	TGTGCCAGCACATTGCATGGAGGTGGCTCCTACGAGCAGTACTTC	CASTLHGGGSYEQYF
-	-	TRBV9	TRBJ2-3	TGTGCCAGCAGCGTAGACCATACTAGTTTTGATACGCAGTATTTT	CASSVDHTSFDTQYF
few	TRBD1	TRBV6-5	TRBJ1-1	TGTGCCAGCAGAAACTACAGGGGAACTGAAGCTTTCTTT	CASRNYRGTEAFF
few	TRBD2	TRBV7-2	TRBJ2-1	TGTGCCAGCAGCCCCCCCGGGACTAGCCTCCCCAATGAGCAGTTCTTC	CASSPPGTSLPNEQFF
few	TRBD1	TRBV25-1	TRBJ2-6	TGTGCCAGCAGTGAAGGATACAGGGGCTCTGGGGCCAACGTCCTGACTTTC	CASSEGYRGSGANVLTF